What follows are 14 T cell receptor beta chains derived from one specimen sequenced in a study of T cell responses to AZD1222 COVID-19 vaccine. Data came from immunoSEQ multiplex PCR; TCRdb stores just in-frame clones and leaves some out. The table has about 180,000 clones, about nine tenths seen once. Here the sequenced sample was peripheral blood, taken 28 days after the second AZD1222 dose. All receptors come from an adult who received the AZD1222 COVID-19 vaccine.

This chain uses TRBV6-5 with TRBJ1-4; possibly TRBD1 for D (6 bases). Per germline, CDR1 MNHEY and CDR2 SVGAGI. V was cut by 7 bases and J by 4 bases, with 10 bases left in between. The CDR3 extends over 13 amino acids. CDR3 bases: TGTGCCAGCATAGACAGGCTTAATGAAAAACTGTTTTTT. Its translation is CASIDRLNEKLFF.

This chain connects TRBV30 to TRBJ1-1; no clear D gene. Trimming left V 4 bases short and J 4 bases short, with 7 bases between. CDR3 length: 11 amino acids. Germline loops: CDR1 GTSNPN, CDR2 SVGIG (reference sequence). In DNA, the CDR3 is TGTGCCTGGATTTTAACCACTGAAGCTTTCTTT. As protein: CAWILTTEAFF.

About this clone: Other DNA sequences from this sample encode an identical CDR3 as well. The genes are TRBV5-1 and TRBJ2-3; TRBD2 agrees at 11 bases. The CDR3 spans 16 residues. J gave up 1 base and V 4 bases, and 5 bases lay outside the gene matches. Germline CDR1 reads SGHRS; CDR2 reads YFSETQ. The CDR3: CASSRGTSGGTDTQYF. Written as DNA, the CDR3 is TGCGCCAGCAGCAGAGGGACTAGCGGAGGCACAGATACGCAGTATTTT.

The chain combines TRBV11-2 with TRBJ2-7; D is perhaps TRBD2 (6 bases). This CDR3 is 17 amino acids long. Deletions cut 0 bases from V and 1 base from J, with 16 bases between. The germline CDR1 and CDR2 sequences are SGHAT and FQNNGV. CDR3 residues: CASSLEPFAGLSYEQYF. The CDR3 DNA reads TGTGCCAGCAGCTTAGAACCCTTCGCGGGACTGTCCTACGAGCAGTACTTC.

The chain is built from TRBV7-3 and TRBJ2-3, with D possibly TRBD1 on 5 matching bases. Germline V gene sequence: CDR1 SGHTA, CDR2 FQGTGA. This CDR3 spans 14 amino acids. Between the trimmed V and J ends, which lost 3 bases and 5 bases, there was a span of 12 bases. This chain's CDR3 is CASSLGRPKDTQYF. The CDR3, as DNA: TGTGCCAGCAGCTTGGGGCGGCCTAAAGATACGCAGTATTTT.

This chain joins TRBV18 and TRBJ1-5; TRBD1 is a possible D gene (5 bases). Trimming shortened V by 11 bases and J by 7 bases, and 18 bases separated the two germline ends. The germline gives CDR1 KGHSH, CDR2 LQKENI. The CDR3 length is 13 residues. CDR3 sequence (DNA): TGTGCCGGCAGCACAGGCGGTAGGCAGCCCCAGCATTTT. Protein sequence: CAGSTGGRQPQHF.

This sequence joins TRBV19 and TRBJ1-3; D is uncertain. The germline CDR1 and CDR2 sequences are LNHDA and SQIVND (reference sequence). The CDR3 consists of 16 residues. Trimming shortened V by 5 bases and J by 4 bases, and 18 bases separated the two germline ends. The CDR3 reads CASSPPATAAGNTIYF. CDR3 bases: TGTGCCAGTAGTCCCCCCGCAACTGCCGCAGGAAACACCATATATTTT.

The chain links TRBV30 to TRBJ2-2; 7 nucleotides match TRBD2. There are 15 residues in the CDR3. Per the germline V gene, CDR1 is GTSNPN and CDR2 is SVGIG (reference sequence). V shed 3 bases, J shed 3 bases, and the junction held 7 bases outside the gene matches. The CDR3 spells CAWSRLGGYTGELFF. CDR3 nucleotides: TGTGCCTGGAGCAGGCTGGGGGGGTACACCGGGGAGCTGTTTTTT.

J is TRBJ1-1 and V is TRBV11-2; maybe TRBD1 (5 bases). Germline V lookup: CDR1 SGHAT, CDR2 FQNNGV. The CDR3 is 13 residues long. Trimming took 5 bases from V and 5 from J, leaving 12 bases between them. CDR3 in amino acids: CASSRQGGTEAFF. For the CDR3, the DNA is TGTGCCAGCAGCAGGCAGGGCGGAACTGAAGCTTTCTTT.

This chain uses TRBV27 with TRBJ1-5; the match to TRBD1 covers 8 bases. The CDR3 extends over 16 amino acids. Germline CDR1 is MNHEY and CDR2 is SMNVEV (reference sequence). Trimming cost V 6 bases and J 2 bases; bases outside gene matches: 9. The CDR3 region is CASRPMWGQGNQPQHF. Here the CDR3 DNA reads TGTGCCAGCAGACCTATGTGGGGACAGGGCAATCAGCCCCAGCATTTT.

The rearrangement links TRBV20-1 to TRBJ2-7, with a tentative D call TRBD2 (5 bases). Germline CDR1 DFQATT, CDR2 SNEGSKA (reference sequence). The CDR3 has 10 residues. CDR3 in DNA: TGCAGCCCGGGGAACTACGAGCAGTACTTC. Its translation is CSPGNYEQYF.

This chain uses TRBV19 with TRBJ2-3; 14 bases map to TRBD2. Germline CDR1 is LNHDA and CDR2 is SQIVND (reference sequence). V was pared by 8 bases and J by 5 bases, with 15 bases of the junction left unmatched. CDR3 length: 18 residues. The CDR3 spells CASGGLAGVPVAVDTQYF. In DNA, the CDR3 is TGTGCCAGTGGGGGACTAGCGGGAGTCCCGGTTGCGGTAGATACGCAGTATTTT.

The chain combines TRBV13 with TRBJ1-1; 8 bases line up with TRBD1. The germline gives CDR1 PRHDT, CDR2 FYEKMQ (reference sequence). V lost 3 bases and J lost 1; bases outside the gene matches: 4. The length of the CDR3 is 15 residues. CDR3 residues: CASSLGQAPNTEAFF. The CDR3 nucleotides read TGTGCCAGCAGCTTGGGACAGGCACCGAACACTGAAGCTTTCTTT.

The V gene is TRBV19, the J gene TRBJ1-3; D is uncertain. This CDR3 is 14 amino acids long. Between the trimmed V and J ends, which lost 5 bases and 0 bases, there was a span of 8 bases. Germline V gene lookup returns CDR1 LNHDA and CDR2 SQIVND (reference sequence). The CDR3 bases are TGTGCCAGTAGTCCCCACAGCTCTGGAAACACCATATATTTT. It specifies CASSPHSSGNTIYF. The full variable domain, rest sourced from reference TRBV19 and TRBJ1-3, is DGGITQSPKYLFRKEGQNVTLSCEQNLNHDAMYWYRQDPGQGLRLIYYSQIVNDFQKGDIAEGYSVSREKKESFPLTVTSAQKNPTAFYLCASSPHSSGNTIYFGEGSWLTVV.